This TCR beta chain derives from a study of CD8 T cells in ankylosing spondylitis. The study's findings and limits: Significant enrichment of disease-linked clones was reportedly seen in matched ankylosing spondylitis synovial fluid. It appeared that ankylosing spondylitis blood was characterized by a TCR beta motif of 8 or 9 highly homologous variants. Disease-linked clones, CD8+, were relatively rare in peripheral blood.

Quantitative 5'-RACE with molecular barcodes generated TCR beta libraries. MiXCR, run by TCRdb on the 5' RACE reads, gives a single entry per CDR3 protein. This sample carries around 450,000 distinct CDR3 sequences, 26% of them seen once, and the ten largest clones take roughly 0.9%. The sample holds a few counts of this clonotype. Antigen unknown. CDR3 size: 13 residues. The germline gives CDR1 LNHNV, CDR2 YYDKDF (reference sequence). V gave up 0 bases and J gave up 3 bases, with 6 bases separating them. The V and J genes are TRBV15 and TRBJ2-7; the D is unclear. The sequence was collected from a male donor with ankylosing spondylitis. Source material: blood, either unsorted or a sorted T cell fraction (not recorded which). CDR3 protein: CATSRDVSYEQYF. In DNA form, the CDR3 reads TGTGCCACCAGCAGAGATGTCAGCTACGAGCAGTACTTC.